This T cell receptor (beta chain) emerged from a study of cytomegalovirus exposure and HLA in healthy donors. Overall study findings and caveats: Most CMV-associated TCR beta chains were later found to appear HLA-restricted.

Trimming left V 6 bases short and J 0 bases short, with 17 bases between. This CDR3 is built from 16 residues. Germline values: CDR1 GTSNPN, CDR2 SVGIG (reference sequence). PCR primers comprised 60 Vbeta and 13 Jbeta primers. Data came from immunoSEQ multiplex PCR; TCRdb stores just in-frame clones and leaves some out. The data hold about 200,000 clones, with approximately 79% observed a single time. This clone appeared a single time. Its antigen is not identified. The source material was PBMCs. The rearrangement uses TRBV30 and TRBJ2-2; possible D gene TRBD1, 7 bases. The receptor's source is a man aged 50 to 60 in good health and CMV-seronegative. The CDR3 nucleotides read TGTGCCTGCCTCGGAGGGGGCGCACCGAACACCGGGGAGCTGTTTTTT. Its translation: CACLGGGAPNTGELFF. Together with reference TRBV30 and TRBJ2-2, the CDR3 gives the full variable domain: SQTIHQWPATLVQPVGSPLSLECTVEGTSNPNLYWYRQAAGRGLQLLFYSVGIGQISSEVPQNLSASRPQDRQFILSSKKLLLSDSGFYLCACLGGGAPNTGELFFGEGSRLTVL.